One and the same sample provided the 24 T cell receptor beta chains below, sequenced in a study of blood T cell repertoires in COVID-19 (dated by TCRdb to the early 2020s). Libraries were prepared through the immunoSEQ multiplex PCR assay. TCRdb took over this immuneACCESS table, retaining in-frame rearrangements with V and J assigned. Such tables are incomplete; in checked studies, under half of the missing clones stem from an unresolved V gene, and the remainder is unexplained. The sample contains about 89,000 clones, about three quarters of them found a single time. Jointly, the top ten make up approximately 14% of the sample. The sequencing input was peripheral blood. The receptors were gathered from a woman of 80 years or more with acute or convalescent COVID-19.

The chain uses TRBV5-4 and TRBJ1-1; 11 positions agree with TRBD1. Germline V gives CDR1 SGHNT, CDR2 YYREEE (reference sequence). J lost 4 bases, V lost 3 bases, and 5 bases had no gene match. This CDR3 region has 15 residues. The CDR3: CASSYGQGAGTEAFF. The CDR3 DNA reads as TGTGCCAGCAGCTATGGACAGGGGGCGGGCACTGAAGCTTTCTTT.

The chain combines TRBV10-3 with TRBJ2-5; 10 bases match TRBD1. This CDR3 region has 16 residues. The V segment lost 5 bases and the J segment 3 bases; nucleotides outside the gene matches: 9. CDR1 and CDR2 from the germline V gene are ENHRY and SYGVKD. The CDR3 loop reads CAISLKAGTGEETQYF. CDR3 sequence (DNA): TGTGCCATCAGTCTTAAAGCCGGGACAGGGGAAGAGACCCAGTACTTC.

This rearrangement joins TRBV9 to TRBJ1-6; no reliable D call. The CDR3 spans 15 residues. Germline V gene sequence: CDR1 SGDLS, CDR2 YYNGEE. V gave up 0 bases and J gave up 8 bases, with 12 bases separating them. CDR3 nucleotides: TGTGCCAGCAGCGTAGGCTTTCCCGGGGATTCACCCCTCCACTTT. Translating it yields CASSVGFPGDSPLHF.

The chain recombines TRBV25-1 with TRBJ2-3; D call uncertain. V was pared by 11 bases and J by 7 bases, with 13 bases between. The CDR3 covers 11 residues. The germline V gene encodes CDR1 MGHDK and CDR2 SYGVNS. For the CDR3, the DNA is TGTGCCGTAGCATTAGGAAATACGCAGTATTTT. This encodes CAVALGNTQYF.

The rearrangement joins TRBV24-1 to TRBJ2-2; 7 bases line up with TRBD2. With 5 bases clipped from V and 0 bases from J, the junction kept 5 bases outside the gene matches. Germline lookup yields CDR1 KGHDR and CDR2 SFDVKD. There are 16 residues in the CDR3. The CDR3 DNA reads TGTGCCACCAGTGTTCATGGGGGGGCGAACACCGGGGAGCTGTTTTTT. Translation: CATSVHGGANTGELFF.

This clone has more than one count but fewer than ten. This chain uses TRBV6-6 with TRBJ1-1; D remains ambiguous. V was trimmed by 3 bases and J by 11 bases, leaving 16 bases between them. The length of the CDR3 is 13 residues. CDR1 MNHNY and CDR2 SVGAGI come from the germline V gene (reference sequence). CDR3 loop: CASSYGGGTRAFF. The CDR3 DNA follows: TGTGCCAGCAGTTATGGTGGCGGCACTCGGGCTTTCTTT.

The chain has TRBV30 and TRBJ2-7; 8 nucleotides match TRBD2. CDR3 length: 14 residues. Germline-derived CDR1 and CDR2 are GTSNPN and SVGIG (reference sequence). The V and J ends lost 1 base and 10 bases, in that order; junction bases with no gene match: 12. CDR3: CAWSAGTSLSGQYF. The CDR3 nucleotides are TGTGCCTGGAGTGCTGGGACTAGTCTTTCGGGACAGTACTTC.

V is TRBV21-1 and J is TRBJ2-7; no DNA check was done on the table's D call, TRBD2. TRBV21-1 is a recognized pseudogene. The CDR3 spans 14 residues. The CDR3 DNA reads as TGTGCCAGCAGTAAGGGAGTGATTCCCTACGAGCAGTACTTC. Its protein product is CASSKGVIPYEQYF.

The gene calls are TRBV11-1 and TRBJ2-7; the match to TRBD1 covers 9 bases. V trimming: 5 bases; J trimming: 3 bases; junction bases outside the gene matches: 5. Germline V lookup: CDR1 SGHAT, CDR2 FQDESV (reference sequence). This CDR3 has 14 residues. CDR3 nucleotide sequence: TGTGCCAGCAGCCCTAGGACAGGGGTCTACGAGCAGTACTTC. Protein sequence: CASSPRTGVYEQYF.

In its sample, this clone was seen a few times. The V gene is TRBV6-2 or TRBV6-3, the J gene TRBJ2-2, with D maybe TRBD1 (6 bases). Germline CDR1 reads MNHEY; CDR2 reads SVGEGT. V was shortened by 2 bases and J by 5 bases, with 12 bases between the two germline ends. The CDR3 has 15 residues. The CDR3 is CASSYGNRVTGELFF. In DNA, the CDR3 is TGTGCCAGCAGTTACGGAAACAGGGTTACCGGGGAGCTGTTTTTT.

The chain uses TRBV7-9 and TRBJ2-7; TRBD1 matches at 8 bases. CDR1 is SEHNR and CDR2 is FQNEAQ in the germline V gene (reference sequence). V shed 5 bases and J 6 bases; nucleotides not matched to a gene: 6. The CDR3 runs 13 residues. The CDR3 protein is CASSRYRGSEQYF. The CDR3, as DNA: TGTGCCAGCAGCCGGTACAGGGGGTCCGAGCAGTACTTC. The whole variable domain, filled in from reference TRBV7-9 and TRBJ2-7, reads DTGVSQNPRHKITKRGQNVTFRCDPISEHNRLYWYRQTLGQGPEFLTYFQNEAQLEKSRLLSDRFSAERPKGSFSTLEIQRTEQGDSAMYLCASSRYRGSEQYFGPGTRLTVT.

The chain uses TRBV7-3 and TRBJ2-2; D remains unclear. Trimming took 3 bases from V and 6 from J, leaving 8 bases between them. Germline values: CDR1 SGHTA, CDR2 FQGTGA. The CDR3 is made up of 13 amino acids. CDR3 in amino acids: CASSFTGSGELFF. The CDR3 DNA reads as TGTGCCAGCAGCTTTACCGGGTCCGGGGAGCTGTTTTTT.

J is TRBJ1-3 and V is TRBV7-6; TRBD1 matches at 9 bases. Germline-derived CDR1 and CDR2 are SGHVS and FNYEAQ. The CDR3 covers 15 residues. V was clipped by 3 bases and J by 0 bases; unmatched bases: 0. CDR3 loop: CASSLTGGSGNTIYF. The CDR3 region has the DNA TGTGCCAGCAGCTTGACAGGGGGCTCTGGAAACACCATATATTTT.

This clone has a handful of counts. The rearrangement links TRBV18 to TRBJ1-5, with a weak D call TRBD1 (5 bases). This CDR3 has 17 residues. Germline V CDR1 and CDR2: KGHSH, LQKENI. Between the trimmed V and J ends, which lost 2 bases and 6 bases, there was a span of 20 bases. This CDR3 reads CASSPGAGPDIGQPQHF. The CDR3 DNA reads TGTGCCAGCTCACCAGGGGCAGGCCCCGATATCGGTCAGCCCCAGCATTTT.

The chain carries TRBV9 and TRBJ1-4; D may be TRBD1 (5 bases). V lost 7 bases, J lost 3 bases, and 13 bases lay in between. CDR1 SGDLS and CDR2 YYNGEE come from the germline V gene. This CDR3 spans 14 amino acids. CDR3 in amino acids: CASCPTASNEKLFF. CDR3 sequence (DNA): TGTGCCAGCTGTCCGACAGCCTCTAATGAAAAACTGTTTTTT.

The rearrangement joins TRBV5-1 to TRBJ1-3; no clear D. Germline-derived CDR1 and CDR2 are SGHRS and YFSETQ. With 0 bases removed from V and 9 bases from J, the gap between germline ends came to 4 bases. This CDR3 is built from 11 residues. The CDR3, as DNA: TGCGCCAGCAGCTTGGACGGCACCATATATTTT. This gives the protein CASSLDGTIYF.

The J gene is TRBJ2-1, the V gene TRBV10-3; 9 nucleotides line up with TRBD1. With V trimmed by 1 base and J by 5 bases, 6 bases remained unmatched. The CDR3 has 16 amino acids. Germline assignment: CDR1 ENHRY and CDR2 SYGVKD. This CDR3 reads CAISELGQGENNEQFF. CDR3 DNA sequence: TGTGCCATCAGTGAGTTGGGACAGGGAGAAAACAATGAGCAGTTCTTC.

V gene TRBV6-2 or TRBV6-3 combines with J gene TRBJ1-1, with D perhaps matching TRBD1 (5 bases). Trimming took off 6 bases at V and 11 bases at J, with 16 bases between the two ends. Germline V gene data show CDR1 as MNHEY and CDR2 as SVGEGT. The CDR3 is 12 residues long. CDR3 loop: CASSSLGGRAFF. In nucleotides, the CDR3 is TGTGCCAGCAGCTCTCTGGGGGGTAGGGCTTTCTTT.

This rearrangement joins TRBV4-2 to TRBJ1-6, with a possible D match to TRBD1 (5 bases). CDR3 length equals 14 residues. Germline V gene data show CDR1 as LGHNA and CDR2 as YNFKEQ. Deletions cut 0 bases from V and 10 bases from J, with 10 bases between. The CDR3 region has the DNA TGTGCCAGCAGCCAAGAAGACAGCTTATCACCCCTCCACTTT. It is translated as CASSQEDSLSPLHF.

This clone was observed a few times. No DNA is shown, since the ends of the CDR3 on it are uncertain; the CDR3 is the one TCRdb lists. Here the CDR3 reads CTSWGVGRGSPLHF. The J gene is TRBJ1-6, the V gene TRBV1. TRBV1 is a listed pseudogene. The CDR3 has 14 residues if both end residues are counted.

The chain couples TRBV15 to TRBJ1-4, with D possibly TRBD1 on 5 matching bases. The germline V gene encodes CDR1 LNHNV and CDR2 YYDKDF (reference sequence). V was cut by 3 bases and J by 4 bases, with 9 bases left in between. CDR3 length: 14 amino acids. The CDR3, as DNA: TGTGCCACCAGCAGGGGGGGTAATAATGAAAAACTGTTTTTT. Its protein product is CATSRGGNNEKLFF.

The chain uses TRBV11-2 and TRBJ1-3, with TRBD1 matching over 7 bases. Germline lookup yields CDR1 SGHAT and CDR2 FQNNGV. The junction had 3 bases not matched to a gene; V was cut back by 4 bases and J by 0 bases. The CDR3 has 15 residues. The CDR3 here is CASSSDRNSGNTIYF. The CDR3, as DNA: TGTGCCAGCAGCTCGGACAGGAACTCTGGAAACACCATATATTTT.

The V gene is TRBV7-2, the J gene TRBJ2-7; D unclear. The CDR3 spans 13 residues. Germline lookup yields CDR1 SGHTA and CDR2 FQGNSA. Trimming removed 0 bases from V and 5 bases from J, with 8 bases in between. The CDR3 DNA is TGTGCCAGCAGCTTAGCGCGAGAGGACGAGCAGTACTTC. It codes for CASSLAREDEQYF.

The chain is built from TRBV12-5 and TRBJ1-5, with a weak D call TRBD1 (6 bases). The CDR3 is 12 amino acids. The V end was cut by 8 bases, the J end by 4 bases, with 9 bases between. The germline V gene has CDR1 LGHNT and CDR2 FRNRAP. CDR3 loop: CASRQENQPQHF. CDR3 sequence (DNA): TGTGCTAGTCGACAGGAGAATCAGCCCCAGCATTTT.